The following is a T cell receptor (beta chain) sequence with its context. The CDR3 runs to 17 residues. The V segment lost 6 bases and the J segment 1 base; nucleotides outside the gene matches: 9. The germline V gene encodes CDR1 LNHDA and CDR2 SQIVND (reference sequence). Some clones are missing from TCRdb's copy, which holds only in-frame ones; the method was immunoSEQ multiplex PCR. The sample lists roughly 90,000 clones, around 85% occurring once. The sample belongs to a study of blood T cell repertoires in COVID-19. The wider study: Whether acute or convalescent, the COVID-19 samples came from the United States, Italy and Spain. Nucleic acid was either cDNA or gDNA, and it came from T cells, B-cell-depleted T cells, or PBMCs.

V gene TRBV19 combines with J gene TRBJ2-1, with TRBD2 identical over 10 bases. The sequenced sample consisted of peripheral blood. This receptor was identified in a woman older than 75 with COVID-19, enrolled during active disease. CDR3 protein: CASSLRIAGGSYNEQFF. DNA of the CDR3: TGTGCCAGTAGCCTCCGGATAGCGGGGGGTTCCTACAATGAGCAGTTCTTC.